What follows is one T cell receptor beta chain and its context. The antigen it recognizes is unknown. No base quality values were provided; no much bigger clone lies one nucleotide off. RNA was extracted with the RNeasy kit and roughly 0.45 to 1 ug was reverse transcribed using random hexamers. The immunoSEQ multiplex PCR assay, which covers 54 Vbeta and 13 Jbeta segments, was used to amplify TCR beta CDR3 regions. Bias from PCR amplification was corrected by using a synthetic template baseline for primer optimization and for computational correction. As for the original processing: Only productive sequences were kept, with reads annotated to V, D and J genes according to IMGT and analyzed in immunoSEQ Analyzer. Clonality was calculated as one minus the Shannon entropy normalized by log2 of the number of productive unique sequences. For each patient and control, public and private clones were evaluated among the 100 most prevalent clones. Susac-specific clones were defined as absent from healthy and MS cohorts, around 1,000 published viral clones and other ImmuneACCESS disease sequences. TCRdb reworked the public reads: Q25 trimming with fastp, MiXCR clone assembly, productive beta chains retained. Identical CDR3 proteins give one entry, which carries the most common genes and DNA. These V and J calls rely on TCRdb rather than the paper's analysis. The sample table shows about 210,000 distinct CDR3 sequences, and approximately 95% are seen once. In total, the top ten clones hold about 0.1% of the sample.

This record comes from a study of CD8 T cells in Susac syndrome (dated by TCRdb to between 2018 and 2021). About the full investigation: Whether CD8+ T cell activation and differentiation in Susac syndrome was antigen driven was tested using repertoire sequencing.

Overall results and qualifications from the work: The number of individuals in the TCR sequencing and HLA analysis was recognized as being relatively small.

Peripheral blood CD8+ and CD4+ T cells from healthy donors, Susac syndrome patients and multiple sclerosis patients were profiled using high-throughput TCR beta sequencing. Healthy donors were included as age- and sex-matched controls. Bulk CD8+ and CD4+ T cells were purified by magnetic negative isolation, while CD8+ TEMRA cells were enriched using FACS. Blood was drawn into EDTA tubes, processed within 24 hours, and PBMCs were isolated by density gradient centrifugation. PBMCs intended for TCR sequencing were cryopreserved in liquid nitrogen and thawed later in a water bath at 37 degrees C. A purity of at least 90% was achieved for sorted or isolated CD4+, CD8+ and CD8+ TEMRA cells. V is pared back by 3 bases and J by 7 bases, with 7 bases lying between the germline termini. From its cysteine to its phenylalanine, the CDR3 spans 12 amino acids. Here the CDR3 DNA is all that survives: 36 bases in frame from base 1. CDR1 LNHNV and CDR2 YYDKDF were looked up in the germline V gene (reference sequence).

Material: CD4+ T cells from PBMCs. The receptor was isolated from a human donor in good health. The sequence is built from TRBV15 and TRBJ1-5; the D gene remains uncertain. The CDR3 reads CATSRDVQPQHF. Read as DNA, the sequence is TGTGCCACCAGCAGGGATGTGCAGCCCCAGCATTTT.